This is a list of T cell receptor beta chains from one sample in a study of quantifying T cell responses using KT2 cells. Via MiXCR, TCRdb re-called the UMI-ligation and nested PCR reads, giving one row per CDR3 protein. The data contain some 43,000 distinct CDR3 sequences, approximately 15% of them singletons. What was sequenced was PBMCs spiked with cells of the T cell clone KT2. The receptors originated from a human donor. Each CDR3 is given with its conserved first and last residue. Fields, in order: CDR3 DNA, CDR3 protein, J gene, D gene, clone size, V gene. The D gene is left open where the match is weak. The size field is filled for only some rows; it gives once, few, many or a size class.

CDR3 DNA: TGTGCCAGCAGCTTACTTTCGACGGGTGAGCAGTTCTTC
CDR3 protein: CASSLLSTGEQFF
J gene: TRBJ2-1
D gene: NA
clone size: few
V gene: TRBV7-9

CDR3 DNA: TGTGCCAGCAGCTTAAGGGGGGGGGCTGTGTACGAGCAGTACTTC
CDR3 protein: CASSLRGGAVYEQYF
J gene: TRBJ2-7
D gene: NA
clone size: once
V gene: TRBV11-2

CDR3 DNA: TGTGCCAGCAGTTACACGGACAGGCCCTCCTATAGCTTC
CDR3 protein: CASSYTDRPSYSF
J gene: TRBJ1-2
D gene: TRBD1
clone size: NA
V gene: TRBV6-6

CDR3 DNA: TGTGCCAGCAGTCGAGCCATGGGAAACACTGAAGCTTTCTTT
CDR3 protein: CASSRAMGNTEAFF
J gene: TRBJ1-1
D gene: NA
clone size: NA
V gene: TRBV7-9

CDR3 DNA: TGTGCCAGCAGCCCCGGTGACCTGGGGTACGAGCAGTACTTC
CDR3 protein: CASSPGDLGYEQYF
J gene: TRBJ2-7
D gene: NA
clone size: many
V gene: TRBV5-6

CDR3 DNA: TGTGCCAGCAGTGGGGACAACTATGGCTACACCTTC
CDR3 protein: CASSGDNYGYTF
J gene: TRBJ1-2
D gene: NA
clone size: many
V gene: TRBV6-2/TRBV6-3

CDR3 DNA: TGTGCCAGCAGTGACAGAGCCCGGGACAGTGAAGCTTTCTTT
CDR3 protein: CASSDRARDSEAFF
J gene: TRBJ1-1
D gene: TRBD1
clone size: few
V gene: TRBV6-1

CDR3 DNA: TGTGCCAGTAGTCGGCGGGAGGGGGCTTCTTTAGGTCAGCCCCAGCATTTT
CDR3 protein: CASSRREGASLGQPQHF
J gene: TRBJ1-5
D gene: TRBD1
clone size: NA
V gene: TRBV19

CDR3 DNA: TGCAGTGCTAGAGAAGGATATGGCTACACCTTC
CDR3 protein: CSAREGYGYTF
J gene: TRBJ1-2
D gene: NA
clone size: NA
V gene: TRBV20-1

CDR3 DNA: TGCGCCAGTAAGGACGCGTCAGCAACTAATGAAAAACTGTTTTTT
CDR3 protein: CASKDASATNEKLFF
J gene: TRBJ1-4
D gene: NA
clone size: NA
V gene: TRBV10-2

CDR3 DNA: TGTGCCAGCAGTTTATCAAGGAAAGATGAGCAGTTCTTC
CDR3 protein: CASSLSRKDEQFF
J gene: TRBJ2-1
D gene: NA
clone size: NA
V gene: TRBV27

CDR3 DNA: TGTGCCAGCAGCTTAGTGGTCGAGCGCCATCCGTTCTTC
CDR3 protein: CASSLVVERHPFF
J gene: TRBJ2-1
D gene: NA
clone size: NA
V gene: TRBV7-8

CDR3 DNA: TGTGCCAGCACCCAAGAGACTAGCGGCTCCTACGAGCAGTACTTC
CDR3 protein: CASTQETSGSYEQYF
J gene: TRBJ2-7
D gene: TRBD2
clone size: medium-sized
V gene: TRBV6-1

CDR3 DNA: TGTGCCAGCAGCTTAGGCTTTCAGGGCTCTGGAAACACCATATATTTT
CDR3 protein: CASSLGFQGSGNTIYF
J gene: TRBJ1-3
D gene: NA
clone size: NA
V gene: TRBV13

CDR3 DNA: TGTGCCAGCAGTTTAGGGGTGAACTCCTACGAGCAGTACTTC
CDR3 protein: CASSLGVNSYEQYF
J gene: TRBJ2-7
D gene: NA
clone size: few
V gene: TRBV12-3/TRBV12-4

CDR3 DNA: TGTGCCAGCAGGCACGAGGGGACCCAGTACTTC
CDR3 protein: CASRHEGTQYF
J gene: TRBJ2-5
D gene: NA
clone size: few
V gene: TRBV11-1

CDR3 DNA: TGCAGCGCCCTGGGACTAGCGGGAATTTCCTACAATGAGCAGTTCTTC
CDR3 protein: CSALGLAGISYNEQFF
J gene: TRBJ2-1
D gene: TRBD2
clone size: few
V gene: TRBV29-1

CDR3 DNA: TGTGCCAGCAGCTCGCTCTTGGGGGCAAACATTCAGTACTTC
CDR3 protein: CASSSLLGANIQYF
J gene: TRBJ2-4
D gene: NA
clone size: NA
V gene: TRBV11-2

CDR3 DNA: TGTGCCAGCAGTTTAGCGGTATCCTACGAGCAGTACTTC
CDR3 protein: CASSLAVSYEQYF
J gene: TRBJ2-7
D gene: NA
clone size: few
V gene: TRBV12-3/TRBV12-4

CDR3 DNA: TGCGCCAGCAGCCAGGGTTCCTTTAGCACAGATACGCAGTATTTT
CDR3 protein: CASSQGSFSTDTQYF
J gene: TRBJ2-3
D gene: NA
clone size: few
V gene: TRBV4-3

CDR3 DNA: TGTGCCAGCACCGATAGGGGCAATCAGCCCCAGCATTTT
CDR3 protein: CASTDRGNQPQHF
J gene: TRBJ1-5
D gene: NA
clone size: once
V gene: TRBV6-2/TRBV6-3

CDR3 DNA: TGCGCCAGCAGCTTGGACACGGAACGTAGCAACATTCAGTACTTC
CDR3 protein: CASSLDTERSNIQYF
J gene: TRBJ2-4
D gene: NA
clone size: few
V gene: TRBV5-1

CDR3 DNA: TGTGCCAGCAGTGGGGAGACCCAGTACTTC
CDR3 protein: CASSGETQYF
J gene: TRBJ2-5
D gene: NA
clone size: NA
V gene: TRBV2

CDR3 DNA: TGTGCCACCAGAGGAGGGGGAAACACCGGGGAGCTGTTTTTT
CDR3 protein: CATRGGGNTGELFF
J gene: TRBJ2-2
D gene: NA
clone size: many
V gene: TRBV24-1

CDR3 DNA: TGTGCCAGCAGTTCAACAGGTACTAACACTGAAGCTTTCTTT
CDR3 protein: CASSSTGTNTEAFF
J gene: TRBJ1-1
D gene: NA
clone size: NA
V gene: TRBV12-3/TRBV12-4

CDR3 DNA: TGCAGCGCAGAACAGGGGGGGAACACTGAAGCTTTCTTT
CDR3 protein: CSAEQGGNTEAFF
J gene: TRBJ1-1
D gene: TRBD1
clone size: NA
V gene: TRBV29-1

CDR3 DNA: TGCGCCAGCAGCTTGGAGGACAGGGGGATAAGCTACACCTTC
CDR3 protein: CASSLEDRGISYTF
J gene: TRBJ1-2
D gene: TRBD1
clone size: NA
V gene: TRBV5-1

CDR3 DNA: TGTGCCTGGAGCGCGACCCCAGAAGTGCAGTACTTC
CDR3 protein: CAWSATPEVQYF
J gene: TRBJ2-7
D gene: NA
clone size: many
V gene: TRBV30

CDR3 DNA: TGTGCCAGCAACACAGGGACAGGGCTGGATGAGCAGTTCTTC
CDR3 protein: CASNTGTGLDEQFF
J gene: TRBJ2-1
D gene: TRBD1
clone size: few
V gene: TRBV12-3/TRBV12-4

CDR3 DNA: TGTGCCAGCAGCCAAGCAGAGAGGGAGTGGGCCGGGACCGGGGAGCTGTTTTTT
CDR3 protein: CASSQAEREWAGTGELFF
J gene: TRBJ2-2
D gene: NA
clone size: few
V gene: TRBV4-2

CDR3 DNA: TGTGCCAGCCAGGGACACCTGGGGCGGAATGAAAAACTGTTTTTT
CDR3 protein: CASQGHLGRNEKLFF
J gene: TRBJ1-4
D gene: NA
clone size: few
V gene: TRBV12-3/TRBV12-4

CDR3 DNA: TGTGCCAGCACCGCAGGGGCCAAAAACATTCAGTACTTC
CDR3 protein: CASTAGAKNIQYF
J gene: TRBJ2-4
D gene: NA
clone size: few
V gene: TRBV12-3/TRBV12-4

CDR3 DNA: TGTGCCAGCAGCTTCTCCTTAAGCGGGGGGTCAGATACGCAGTATTTT
CDR3 protein: CASSFSLSGGSDTQYF
J gene: TRBJ2-3
D gene: TRBD2
clone size: few
V gene: TRBV7-9

CDR3 DNA: TGCGCCAGCATAACGGGACGGAACACCGGGGAGCTGTTTTTT
CDR3 protein: CASITGRNTGELFF
J gene: TRBJ2-2
D gene: NA
clone size: NA
V gene: TRBV10-2

CDR3 DNA: TGTGCCAGCAGCTTACCTAAAGGGGCGCTCTCCTATAATTCACCCCTCCACTTT
CDR3 protein: CASSLPKGALSYNSPLHF
J gene: TRBJ1-6
D gene: NA
clone size: few
V gene: TRBV7-7

CDR3 DNA: TGCGCCAGCACCATGACCTGGGACCGGATGAGTAATGAGCAGTTCTTC
CDR3 protein: CASTMTWDRMSNEQFF
J gene: TRBJ2-1
D gene: NA
clone size: few
V gene: TRBV5-1

CDR3 DNA: TGTGCCAGCTCACTCAAAGATCTATGGATGAACACTGAAGCTTTCTTT
CDR3 protein: CASSLKDLWMNTEAFF
J gene: TRBJ1-1
D gene: NA
clone size: NA
V gene: TRBV18

CDR3 DNA: TGCAGCGTTTCGATCGCAGGGGTAGGAAACACCATATATTTT
CDR3 protein: CSVSIAGVGNTIYF
J gene: TRBJ1-3
D gene: NA
clone size: NA
V gene: TRBV29-1

CDR3 DNA: TGTGCCAGCAGCTTAGGCGGGGGGAAAAGCTACGAGCAGTACTTC
CDR3 protein: CASSLGGGKSYEQYF
J gene: TRBJ2-7
D gene: TRBD2
clone size: NA
V gene: TRBV11-2

CDR3 DNA: TGCAGTGCTAGAGATCCCGATCTAGCGGTACACAATGAGCAGTTCTTC
CDR3 protein: CSARDPDLAVHNEQFF
J gene: TRBJ2-1
D gene: TRBD2
clone size: few
V gene: TRBV20-1

CDR3 DNA: TGTGCCAGCAGCCTTGGAAACACCATATATTTT
CDR3 protein: CASSLGNTIYF
J gene: TRBJ1-3
D gene: NA
clone size: NA
V gene: TRBV6-6

CDR3 DNA: TGCGCCAGCAGTCCAAACTCGAAGAGTGGCAGCACAGATACGCAGTATTTT
CDR3 protein: CASSPNSKSGSTDTQYF
J gene: TRBJ2-3
D gene: NA
clone size: NA
V gene: TRBV23-1

CDR3 DNA: TGTGCCAGCAGCCCACAGTCGGTGGGGCAGTTCTTC
CDR3 protein: CASSPQSVGQFF
J gene: TRBJ2-1
D gene: NA
clone size: many
V gene: TRBV7-2

CDR3 DNA: TGTGCCAGCAGCCAACGGACAGGATCAATCTACGAGCAGTACTTC
CDR3 protein: CASSQRTGSIYEQYF
J gene: TRBJ2-7
D gene: TRBD1
clone size: few
V gene: TRBV14

CDR3 DNA: TGCAGTGCTAGCCCCGGGACAGGGGTTCGGGAGACCCAGTACTTC
CDR3 protein: CSASPGTGVRETQYF
J gene: TRBJ2-5
D gene: TRBD1
clone size: many
V gene: TRBV20-1

CDR3 DNA: TGTGCCAGCAGCCAAACACGCAACACAGATACGCAGTATTTT
CDR3 protein: CASSQTRNTDTQYF
J gene: TRBJ2-3
D gene: NA
clone size: many
V gene: TRBV11-2

CDR3 DNA: TGCAGCGTTTTTTTAGCGGGGAGCACAGATACGCAGTATTTT
CDR3 protein: CSVFLAGSTDTQYF
J gene: TRBJ2-3
D gene: TRBD2
clone size: many
V gene: TRBV29-1

CDR3 DNA: TGTGCCTGGAGTAAGGGGGGGCTGCAAGAGACCCAGTACTTC
CDR3 protein: CAWSKGGLQETQYF
J gene: TRBJ2-5
D gene: NA
clone size: NA
V gene: TRBV30